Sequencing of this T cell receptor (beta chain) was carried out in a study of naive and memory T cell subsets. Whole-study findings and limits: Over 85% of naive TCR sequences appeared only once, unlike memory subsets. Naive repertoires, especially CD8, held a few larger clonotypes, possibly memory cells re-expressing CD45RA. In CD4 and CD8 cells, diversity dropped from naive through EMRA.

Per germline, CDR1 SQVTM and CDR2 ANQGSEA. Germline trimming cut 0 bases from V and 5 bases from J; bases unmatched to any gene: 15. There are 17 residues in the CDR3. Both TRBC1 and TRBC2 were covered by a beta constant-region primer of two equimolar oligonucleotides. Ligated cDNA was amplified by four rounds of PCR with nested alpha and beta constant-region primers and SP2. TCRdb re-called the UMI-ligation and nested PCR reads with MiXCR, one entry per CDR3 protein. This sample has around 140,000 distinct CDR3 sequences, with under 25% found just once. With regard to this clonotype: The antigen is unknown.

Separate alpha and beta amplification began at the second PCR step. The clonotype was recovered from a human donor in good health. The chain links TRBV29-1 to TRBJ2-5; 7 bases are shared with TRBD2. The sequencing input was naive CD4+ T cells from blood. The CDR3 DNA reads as TGCAGCGTTGAAGATCCATTGGGGCGGGGGAGGCGGGAGACCCAGTACTTC. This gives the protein CSVEDPLGRGRRETQYF.